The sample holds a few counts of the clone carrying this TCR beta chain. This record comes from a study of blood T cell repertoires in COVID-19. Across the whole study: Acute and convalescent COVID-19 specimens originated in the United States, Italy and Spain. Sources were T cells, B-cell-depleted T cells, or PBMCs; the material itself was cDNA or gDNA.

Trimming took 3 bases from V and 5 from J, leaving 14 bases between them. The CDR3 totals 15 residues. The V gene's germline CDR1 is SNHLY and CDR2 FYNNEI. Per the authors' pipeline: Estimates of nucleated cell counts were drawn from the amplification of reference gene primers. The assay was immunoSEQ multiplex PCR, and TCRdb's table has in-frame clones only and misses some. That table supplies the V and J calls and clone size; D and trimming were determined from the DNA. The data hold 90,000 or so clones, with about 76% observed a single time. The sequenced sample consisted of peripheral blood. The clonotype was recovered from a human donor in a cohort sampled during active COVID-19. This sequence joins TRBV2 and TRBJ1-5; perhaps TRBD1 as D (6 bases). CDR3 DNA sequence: TGTGCCAGCAGTGATTCCAGGGGCAGACATCAGCCCCAGCATTTT. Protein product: CASSDSRGRHQPQHF.